One sample yielded the 26 T cell receptor beta chains listed below, sequenced in a study of T cells in Graves' hyperthyroidism and ophthalmopathy. The CDR3 regions of TCR beta were amplified from RNA transcripts. Researchers ran a first-round RT-PCR on the TCR CDR3 using the HTBI primer set. TCRdb processed the multiplex PCR reads anew with MiXCR; each CDR3 protein has one entry. The data contain a few hundred thousand distinct CDR3 sequences, roughly 13% of them seen just once; the ten biggest clones take up about 37%. Sequencing input: blood. These receptors were obtained from a woman between 35 and 50 years old with Graves' ophthalmopathy.

As for this clonotype: A clone one base away is much larger, so this may be a read error. The CDR3 here is CATRRDHLSGNTIYF. Written as DNA, the CDR3 is TGTGCCACCCGCAGAGATCACCTCTCTGGAAACACCATATATTTT. The chain links TRBV15 to TRBJ1-3, with D unclear. The CDR3 length is 15 residues. Germline lookup yields CDR1 LNHNV and CDR2 YYDKDF (reference sequence).

At least ten counts were recorded for this clonotype. This chain joins TRBV27 and TRBJ1-5; 10 bases map to TRBD1. This CDR3 has 16 amino acids. Trimming cost V 10 bases and J 6 bases; bases outside gene matches: 15. Germline values: CDR1 MNHEY, CDR2 SMNVEV (reference sequence). The CDR3 DNA reads TGTGCCACCAACGAGGGGACAGGGGCAATTGGTCAGCCCCAGCATTTT. It specifies CATNEGTGAIGQPQHF.

A word on this clonotype: Given a much more abundant clone one base away, this may be a read error. V gene TRBV11-2 combines with J gene TRBJ2-3, with 11 bases fitting TRBD1. This CDR3 has 18 amino acids. CDR1 SGHAT and CDR2 FQNNGV come from the germline V gene. The V and J ends lost 4 bases and 5 bases, in that order; junction bases with no gene match: 14. Written as DNA, the CDR3 is TGTGCCAGCAGCTCACCAGGACAGGGGGCGGCGGACATAGATACGCAGTATTTT. Protein: CASSSPGQGAADIDTQYF.

This clonotype was counted ten times or more. In nucleotides, the CDR3 is TGCAGCGTTGAACCGGGGACCGGCACAGATACGCAGTATTTT. It yields the protein CSVEPGTGTDTQYF. The V and J genes are TRBV29-1 and TRBJ2-3, with D tentatively TRBD1 or TRBD2 (5 bases each). CDR3 length: 14 amino acids. The germline CDR1 and CDR2 sequences are SQVTM and ANQGSEA. Trimming pared 2 bases from V and 1 base from J, leaving 10 bases between.

This clonotype was counted many times. V gene TRBV6-2 or TRBV6-3 combines with J gene TRBJ2-1, with 7 bases identical to TRBD2. The CDR3 loop spans 13 amino acids. Germline CDR1 MNHEY, CDR2 SVGEGT. With 0 bases clipped from V and 9 bases from J, the junction kept 2 bases outside the gene matches. The CDR3 sequence: CASSYSGLTEQFF. In DNA form, the CDR3 reads TGTGCCAGCAGTTACTCGGGACTAACTGAGCAGTTCTTC.

This clonotype was found many times. V and J are TRBV10-3 and TRBJ2-3, with no clear D. The CDR3 contains 12 residues. V dropped 5 bases and J dropped 6 bases, with 9 bases sitting between them. Germline CDR1 and CDR2: ENHRY and SYGVKD. CDR3 amino acids: CAISLSSDTQYF. The CDR3 DNA is TGTGCCATCAGTCTGAGCTCGGATACGCAGTATTTT.

The chain is built from TRBV18 and TRBJ2-7; TRBD1 might be the D (5 bases). The germline gives CDR1 KGHSH, CDR2 LQKENI. The V gene lost 3 bases and the J gene lost 2 bases, with 14 bases spanning the gap. The CDR3 length is 15 residues. DNA for the CDR3: TGTGCCAGCTCACCCCCGACAGCCCTAACCTACGAGCAGTACTTC. This gives the protein CASSPPTALTYEQYF.

This clonotype was seen a handful of times. This chain joins TRBV3-1 and TRBJ2-7; TRBD2 might be the D (7 bases). V gave up 6 bases and J gave up 6 bases, with 12 bases separating them. CDR3 length: 12 residues. Germline CDR1 reads LGHDT; CDR2 reads YNNKEL (reference sequence). CDR3 DNA: TGTGCCAGCAGAAACCGGGGGGCCGAGCAGTACTTC. It yields the protein CASRNRGAEQYF.

This clonotype was detected many times. The chain joins TRBV3-1 to TRBJ2-5; 8 positions agree with TRBD1. V lost 3 bases to trimming and J lost 0 bases; unmatched junction nucleotides: 6. The CDR3 has 16 amino acids. Germline V CDR1 and CDR2: LGHDT, YNNKEL (reference sequence). The CDR3 DNA follows: TGTGCCAGCAGCCAGGGGACAGGATTGTACCAAGAGACCCAGTACTTC. It codes for CASSQGTGLYQETQYF.

Many counts were recorded for this clonotype. The gene calls are TRBV10-1 and TRBJ1-2; 7 nucleotides agree with TRBD1. Germline-derived CDR1 and CDR2 are WNHNN and SYGVQD (reference sequence). The CDR3 is made up of 16 amino acids. Trimming cost V 2 bases and J 5 bases; bases outside gene matches: 11. CDR3 sequence (DNA): TGCGCCAGCAGTGAGACCGCCCGACAGGGACTTTATGGCTACACCTTC. Translating gives CASSETARQGLYGYTF.

This clonotype showed up many times. The J gene is TRBJ2-7, the V gene TRBV5-1; 7 bases agree with TRBD1. The CDR3 runs 15 residues. The germline V gene has CDR1 SGHRS and CDR2 YFSETQ. The V segment lost 4 bases and the J segment 5 bases; nucleotides outside the gene matches: 12. For the CDR3, the DNA is TGCGCCAGCAGCCCAACGACAGGGTCTCATCACGAGCAGTACTTC. This translates into CASSPTTGSHHEQYF.

This clonotype was seen ten or more times. The V and J genes are TRBV20-1 and TRBJ2-7; D may be TRBD2 (6 bases). The germline gives CDR1 DFQATT, CDR2 SNEGSKA (reference sequence). V gave up 2 bases and J gave up 4 bases, with 15 bases separating them. The CDR3 is 14 residues long. CDR3 nucleotide sequence: TGCAGTGCTAGAATCGCCGGGAGTGTATACGAGCAGTACTTC. Protein product: CSARIAGSVYEQYF.

This clonotype has at least ten counts. The chain employs TRBV11-2 and TRBJ2-3; 7 positions agree with TRBD2. The V segment lost 6 bases and the J segment 2 bases; nucleotides outside the gene matches: 11. CDR1 SGHAT and CDR2 FQNNGV come from the germline V gene. This CDR3 contains 16 residues. The CDR3 loop is CASSLGSGTLTDTQYF. In DNA, the CDR3 is TGTGCCAGCAGTCTAGGAAGCGGGACCCTCACAGATACGCAGTATTTT.

The CDR3 DNA sequence: TGTGCCAGTAGTATAGATCTCTGGGGAATGAACACTGAAGCTTTCTTT. Its translation is CASSIDLWGMNTEAFF. This chain connects TRBV19 to TRBJ1-1; D gene uncertain. The CDR3 sequence is 16 residues long. V lost 0 bases, J lost 0 bases, and 11 bases lay in between. Germline V gene lookup returns CDR1 LNHDA and CDR2 SQIVND (reference sequence). Full variable domain (remainder filled in from reference TRBV19 and TRBJ1-1): DGGITQSPKYLFRKEGQNVTLSCEQNLNHDAMYWYRQDPGQGLRLIYYSQIVNDFQKGDIAEGYSVSREKKESFPLTVTSAQKNPTAFYLCASSIDLWGMNTEAFFGQGTRLTVV.

DNA of the CDR3: TGTGCCAGCAGATCCTACAGGGGAAGCTCTGGAAACACCATATATTTT. It is translated as CASRSYRGSSGNTIYF. The rearrangement uses TRBV28 and TRBJ1-3; 7 bases fit TRBD1. This CDR3 has 16 amino acids. Per the germline V gene, CDR1 is MDHEN and CDR2 is SYDVKM. V was clipped by 6 bases and J by 0 bases; unmatched bases: 8.

This clonotype was observed a handful of times. The rearrangement uses TRBV5-4 and TRBJ2-3; D not certain. V was cut by 2 bases and J by 5 bases, with 18 bases left in between. The CDR3 is 16 amino acids. Germline V gene data show CDR1 as SGHNT and CDR2 as YYREEE (reference sequence). The CDR3 reads CASSLEGGPQGDTQYF. CDR3 DNA: TGTGCCAGCAGCTTAGAAGGCGGTCCACAAGGAGATACGCAGTATTTT.

This clonotype was found a few times. This rearrangement joins TRBV28 to TRBJ2-5; unclear D gene. From germline, CDR1 is MDHEN and CDR2 SYDVKM. The V end was cut by 6 bases, the J end by 1 base, with 15 bases between. The CDR3 length is 15 residues. The CDR3 DNA sequence: TGTGCCAGCAGCCAACGGGCGTTAAGCCAAGAGACCCAGTACTTC. Its translation is CASSQRALSQETQYF.

This clonotype was seen many times. V gene TRBV28 combines with J gene TRBJ2-7; D may match TRBD1 or TRBD2 (5 bases each). V lost 0 bases and J lost 7, with 10 bases in between. Germline V gives CDR1 MDHEN, CDR2 SYDVKM. The CDR3 sequence is 13 residues long. CDR3 nucleotide sequence: TGTGCCAGCAGTTTATGGGGGGTGCTGGAGCAGTACTTC. Translated, it gives CASSLWGVLEQYF. The complete variable domain, with remaining parts taken from reference TRBV28 and TRBJ2-7, reads DVKVTQSSRYLVKRTGEKVFLECVQDMDHENMFWYRQDPGLGLRLIYFSYDVKMKEKGDIPEGYSVSREKKERFSLILESASTNQTSMYLCASSLWGVLEQYFGPGTRLTVT.

In its sample, this clonotype was seen many times. The chain combines TRBV6-1 with TRBJ1-5; unclear D gene. Per germline, CDR1 MNHNS and CDR2 SASEGT. The CDR3 is 14 amino acids. Trimming removed 6 bases from V and 3 bases from J, with 12 bases in between. The CDR3 DNA follows: TGTGCCAGCAGAGTATACGGAAACAATCAGCCCCAGCATTTT. Its translation is CASRVYGNNQPQHF.

This rearrangement joins TRBV7-9 to TRBJ2-1; TRBD1 agrees at 9 bases. Germline V gene sequence: CDR1 SEHNR, CDR2 FQNEAQ (reference sequence). The V and J ends lost 4 bases and 5 bases, in that order; junction bases with no gene match: 6. The CDR3 sequence is 15 residues long. The CDR3, as DNA: TGTGCCAGCAGCTCCCCGGGACAGGGCGACAATGAGCAGTTCTTC. It is translated as CASSSPGQGDNEQFF.

This clonotype was found many times. The V gene is TRBV2, the J gene TRBJ2-5, with TRBD2 matching 10 bases. CDR3 length: 15 amino acids. Germline V gene sequence: CDR1 SNHLY, CDR2 FYNNEI. V trimming: 7 bases; J trimming: 5 bases; junction bases outside the gene matches: 10. The DNA of the CDR3 is TGTGCCAGCAAGGGGGCTAGCGGGAGAGGGGAGACCCAGTACTTC. Translating it yields CASKGASGRGETQYF.

This clonotype was observed many times. CDR3 region: CASSYLTGDSYEQYF. CDR3 DNA sequence: TGTGCCAGCAGTTACCTTACAGGGGACTCCTACGAGCAGTACTTC. The gene calls are TRBV6-1 and TRBJ2-7; 7 bases line up with TRBD1. The germline V gene has CDR1 MNHNS and CDR2 SASEGT. The V segment lost 5 bases and the J segment 0 bases; nucleotides outside the gene matches: 7. This CDR3 contains 15 residues.

The CDR3 is CASSPAGGGYEQYF. CDR3 coding DNA: TGTGCCAGCTCACCGGCGGGGGGCGGATACGAGCAGTACTTC. This chain links TRBV18 with TRBJ2-7, with 8 bases fitting TRBD2. Germline V gene lookup returns CDR1 KGHSH and CDR2 LQKENI. The CDR3 runs 14 residues. With 3 bases clipped from V and 4 bases from J, the junction kept 5 bases outside the gene matches.

This clonotype was detected ten times or more. The J gene is TRBJ2-5, the V gene TRBV28; D is perhaps TRBD2 (5 bases). From germline, CDR1 is MDHEN and CDR2 SYDVKM. The CDR3 extends over 13 amino acids. V was clipped by 6 bases and J by 0 bases, with 8 bases between them. In DNA, the CDR3 is TGTGCCAGCAGGATCGGGAACCAAGAGACCCAGTACTTC. Translation: CASRIGNQETQYF.

This clonotype was recorded at least ten times. The chain employs TRBV7-9 and TRBJ2-7; D perhaps matches TRBD1 (6 bases). The germline V and J ends were trimmed by 3 bases and 4 bases, with 7 bases remaining between them. Germline V gene data show CDR1 as SEHNR and CDR2 as FQNEAQ (reference sequence). The CDR3 is 12 residues long. The CDR3 sequence: CASSFQGYEQYF. Here the CDR3 DNA reads TGTGCCAGCAGCTTCCAGGGGTACGAGCAGTACTTC.

This clonotype was observed at least ten times. V usage is TRBV6-1 and J usage is TRBJ2-3, with TRBD1 identical over 9 bases. The CDR3 has 14 residues. With V trimmed by 5 bases and J by 2 bases, 2 bases remained unmatched. In germline, CDR1 is MNHNS, CDR2 SASEGT. The CDR3 protein is CASSWDRATDTQYF. In DNA form, the CDR3 reads TGTGCCAGCAGTTGGGACAGGGCCACAGATACGCAGTATTTT.